What follows describes a single T cell receptor (beta chain). Its antigen is still unknown. This entry comes from a study of T-cell memory formation after mild COVID-19. Study in general: The two donors had largely donor-specific TCR clusters. Study-wide results and limits: Specificity for SARS-CoV-2 was not confirmed among the second-wave clones peaking on day 37. Contracting clones from day 15 to 85 had balanced CD4/CD8; later expanders favoured CD4+. Some responding clones appeared in pre-infection memory, suggesting cross-reactive memory joined.

TCRdb used MiXCR to reprocess the 5' RACE reads, holding one entry per CDR3 protein. In the table there are 400,000 to 500,000 distinct CDR3 sequences, 15% to 25% of which are singletons. The CDR3 sequence is 13 residues long. Trimming took 4 bases from V and 6 from J; bases not matched to a gene: 5. Germline V gene data show CDR1 as SGHRS and CDR2 as YFSETQ. This sequence joins TRBV5-1 and TRBJ1-1; TRBD1 agrees at 8 bases. Sample: PBMCs or a T cell subset sorted from them (not recorded which). This clonotype was obtained from an adult woman who had mild COVID-19 (a few samples of this study predate the infection). Cell type and time point are not known. The CDR3 sequence: CASSPSTGAEAFF. CDR3 nucleotides: TGCGCCAGCAGCCCCTCGACAGGGGCTGAAGCTTTCTTT. Using reference TRBV5-1 and TRBJ1-1 for the parts outside the CDR3, the full variable domain is KAGVTQTPRYLIKTRGQQVTLSCSPISGHRSVSWYQQTPGQGLQFLFEYFSETQRNKGNFPGRFSGRQFSNSRSEMNVSTLELGDSALYLCASSPSTGAEAFFGQGTRLTVV.